What follows is one T cell receptor beta chain and its context. Other nucleotide sequences in the sample specify the same CDR3. In the original workflow: Scientists estimated how many nucleated cells there were by amplifying reference gene primers. Clones were read by immunoSEQ multiplex PCR, and TCRdb kept only the in-frame ones, dropping some. V and J calls plus clone size are reproduced from that table; the DNA served to infer D and trimming. The sample contains 200,000 to 300,000 clones, under 90% of which appear only once. There are 14 residues in the CDR3. Losses at the gene ends were 2 bases for V and 4 bases for J; bases not matched to a gene: 3. Germline V lookup: CDR1 MNHNS, CDR2 SASEGT. The record originates from a study of blood T cell repertoires in COVID-19. Study overall: The study drew acute and convalescent COVID-19 samples from the United States, Italy and Spain.

V gene TRBV6-1 combines with J gene TRBJ2-5; TRBD1 agrees at 8 bases. The sequence was obtained from a man aged 60 to 69 with acute or convalescent COVID-19. Sequenced material: peripheral blood. The CDR3 loop reads CASSEQGAGETQYF. The CDR3 DNA sequence: TGTGCCAGCAGTGAACAGGGGGCCGGAGAGACCCAGTACTTC.